One and the same sample provided the 27 T cell receptor beta chains below, sequenced in a study of cytomegalovirus exposure and HLA in healthy donors. It was with 60 Vbeta and 13 Jbeta primers that the PCR ran. Clones were read by immunoSEQ multiplex PCR, and TCRdb kept only the in-frame ones, dropping some. Of 100,000 to 150,000 clones in the sample, about three quarters were seen once. The sample comprised PBMCs. These receptor sequences come from a woman aged 40 to 50 in good health and CMV-seronegative.

V usage is TRBV28 and J usage is TRBJ1-2; TRBD1 matches at 11 bases. Germline V gene data show CDR1 as MDHEN and CDR2 as SYDVKM. The CDR3 consists of 15 residues. V was pared by 5 bases and J by 4 bases, with 6 bases of the junction left unmatched. CDR3 in amino acids: CASSRAGQGGYGYTF. In nucleotides, the CDR3 is TGTGCCAGCAGTCGGGCGGGACAGGGGGGCTATGGCTACACCTTC.

The J gene is TRBJ1-1, the V gene TRBV28; TRBD1 is a possible D gene (5 bases). In germline, CDR1 is MDHEN, CDR2 SYDVKM. Between the trimmed V and J ends, which lost 8 bases and 4 bases, there was a span of 14 bases. CDR3 size: 13 residues. The CDR3 coding sequence is TGTGCCAGCGTACTCAGGGAGGCCACTGAAGCTTTCTTT. It translates to CASVLREATEAFF.

The J gene is TRBJ1-2, the V gene TRBV19; 7 bases map to TRBD1. Germline CDR1 reads LNHDA; CDR2 reads SQIVND (reference sequence). The CDR3 runs 15 residues. V gave up 9 bases and J gave up 3 bases; unmatched junction bases: 13. The CDR3 region is CASRTGAGWHYGYTF. In nucleotides, the CDR3 is TGTGCCAGCAGAACAGGGGCAGGTTGGCACTATGGCTACACCTTC.

The chain links TRBV5-4 to TRBJ1-2; TRBD1 aligns across 7 bases. V gave up 2 bases and J gave up 7 bases; unmatched junction bases: 8. The CDR3 consists of 14 residues. Germline loops: CDR1 SGHNT, CDR2 YYREEE (reference sequence). In DNA, the CDR3 is TGTGCCAGCAGCTTCCAACAATACAGGGGTGGCTACACCTTC. It specifies CASSFQQYRGGYTF.

This rearrangement joins TRBV28 to TRBJ1-5; 7 bases match TRBD1. CDR3 size: 15 residues. J lost 3 bases, V lost 7 bases, and 9 bases had no gene match. The germline V gene has CDR1 MDHEN and CDR2 SYDVKM. In nucleotides, the CDR3 is TGTGCCAGCAAAAGACAGGGATTAGACAATCAGCCCCAGCATTTT. Amino acid sequence: CASKRQGLDNQPQHF.

The chain recombines TRBV19 with TRBJ2-4, with 7 positions matching TRBD2. Germline V CDR1 and CDR2: LNHDA, SQIVND (reference sequence). V shed 6 bases and J 1 base; nucleotides not matched to a gene: 15. This CDR3 has 18 residues. CDR3 in DNA: TGTGCCAGTAGATCAGCGGGATTGGGGGGTTTCGCCAAAAACATTCAGTACTTC. Translated: CASRSAGLGGFAKNIQYF.

V usage is TRBV6-1 and J usage is TRBJ2-5; D remains unclear. Trimming shortened V by 4 bases and J by 0 bases, and 6 bases separated the two germline ends. The germline gives CDR1 MNHNS, CDR2 SASEGT. This CDR3 is 13 amino acids long. The CDR3 sequence is CASSGPYQETQYF. CDR3 bases: TGTGCCAGCAGTGGTCCGTACCAAGAGACCCAGTACTTC.

The V and J genes are TRBV13 and TRBJ1-1, with a tentative D call TRBD1 (5 bases). V was clipped by 5 bases and J by 1 base, with 11 bases between them. Germline V gives CDR1 PRHDT, CDR2 FYEKMQ (reference sequence). The CDR3 runs 14 residues. The CDR3 bases are TGTGCCAGCAGCGCGGGACTGAAGAACACTGAAGCTTTCTTT. It specifies CASSAGLKNTEAFF.

The gene calls are TRBV5-1 and TRBJ2-3, with 8 bases aligning to TRBD1. Germline loops: CDR1 SGHRS, CDR2 YFSETQ. Trimming took 6 bases from V and 3 from J; bases not matched to a gene: 6. The CDR3 contains 14 residues. Here the CDR3 reads CASNRGFHTDTQYF. The CDR3 nucleotides are TGCGCCAGCAACAGGGGGTTTCATACAGATACGCAGTATTTT. The variable domain in full, with the rest retrieved from reference TRBV5-1 and TRBJ2-3, is KAGVTQTPRYLIKTRGQQVTLSCSPISGHRSVSWYQQTPGQGLQFLFEYFSETQRNKGNFPGRFSGRQFSNSRSEMNVSTLELGDSALYLCASNRGFHTDTQYFGPGTRLTVL.

As DNA, the CDR3 is TGTGCCAGCAGCCCGTCCCAGGGCTCGGATGAGCAGTTCTTC. Protein: CASSPSQGSDEQFF. The V gene is TRBV7-9, the J gene TRBJ2-1; D might be TRBD1 (5 bases). Germline CDR1 is SEHNR and CDR2 is FQNEAQ (reference sequence). Trimming pared 5 bases from V and 8 bases from J, leaving 16 bases between. The length of the CDR3 is 14 residues. Filled out from reference TRBV7-9 and TRBJ2-1, the complete variable domain reads DTGVSQNPRHKITKRGQNVTFRCDPISEHNRLYWYRQTLGQGPEFLTYFQNEAQLEKSRLLSDRFSAERPKGSFSTLEIQRTEQGDSAMYLCASSPSQGSDEQFFGPGTRLTVL.

The chain links TRBV2 to TRBJ2-7, with 7 bases that match TRBD2. The CDR3 length is 14 residues. The junction had 7 bases not matched to a gene; V was cut back by 1 base and J by 7 bases. CDR1 is SNHLY, CDR2 FYNNEI, per germline. This chain's CDR3 is CASSEGGGLREQYF. For the CDR3, the DNA is TGTGCCAGCAGTGAAGGGGGGGGACTTCGTGAGCAGTACTTC.

The CDR3 DNA reads as TGTGCCAGCAGTTATGAAGGAGGGCGCTTGGATGGCTACACCTTC. It yields the protein CASSYEGGRLDGYTF. The gene calls are TRBV6-5 and TRBJ1-2; no firm D call. This CDR3 has 15 amino acids. Germline V CDR1 and CDR2: MNHEY, SVGAGI. The V end was cut by 3 bases, the J end by 6 bases, with 17 bases between.

This chain links TRBV7-2 with TRBJ2-7, with D hard to call. Trimming stripped 5 bases from V and 6 bases from J, with 11 bases between. CDR1 and CDR2 (germline): SGHTA, FQGNSA. CDR3 size: 12 residues. CDR3 nucleotide sequence: TGTGCCAGCAGCACCTACCTCGGCGAGCAGTACTTC. Its translation: CASSTYLGEQYF.

This clone is a singleton in its sample. This chain uses TRBV28 with TRBJ2-7; TRBD2 aligns across 9 bases. This CDR3 spans 16 amino acids. With V trimmed by 6 bases and J by 2 bases, 11 bases remained unmatched. Germline CDR1 MDHEN, CDR2 SYDVKM. The DNA for the CDR3 is TGTGCCAGCAGGATAGGTCGGACTAGCGTACCCTACGAGCAGTACTTC. Its translation is CASRIGRTSVPYEQYF.

The sample holds a few counts of this clone. CDR3 DNA: TGTGCCAGCAGCTTACGGCGGGACAGGGTCCAAGAGACCCAGTACTTC. Translated, it gives CASSLRRDRVQETQYF. V and J are TRBV7-9 and TRBJ2-5, with TRBD1 matching 9 bases. Germline CDR1 is SEHNR and CDR2 is FQNEAQ (reference sequence). The CDR3 is 16 amino acids. The V segment lost 2 bases and the J segment 1 base; nucleotides outside the gene matches: 5.

The chain uses TRBV2 and TRBJ2-2; tentative D call: TRBD1 (6 bases). The CDR3 is 14 residues long. Germline V gives CDR1 SNHLY, CDR2 FYNNEI. Trimming removed 4 bases at V and 8 bases at J, with 14 bases between. The DNA for the CDR3 is TGTGCCAGCAGTGGGACAGCCGTATCTGGGGAGCTGTTTTTT. Translating gives CASSGTAVSGELFF.

The chain is built from TRBV7-9 and TRBJ2-5; the match to TRBD2 covers 10 bases. Per germline, CDR1 SEHNR and CDR2 FQNEAQ (reference sequence). The CDR3 loop spans 15 amino acids. V shed 5 bases, J shed 2 bases, and the junction held 5 bases outside the gene matches. The CDR3 sequence: CASSTSTSGQETQYF. The CDR3 nucleotides read TGTGCCAGCAGCACTTCGACTAGCGGGCAAGAGACCCAGTACTTC.

DNA for the CDR3: TGTGCCATCAGTGCTCAGGTCATGGTTGGGTCGAACACTGAAGCTTTCTTT. It yields the protein CAISAQVMVGSNTEAFF. V gene TRBV10-3 combines with J gene TRBJ1-1, with no clear D. With 4 bases removed from V and 1 base from J, the gap between germline ends came to 19 bases. There are 17 residues in the CDR3. Germline values: CDR1 ENHRY, CDR2 SYGVKD.

The chain joins TRBV2 to TRBJ2-3; 9 bases are a match to TRBD2. V shed 2 bases, J shed 4 bases, and the junction held 4 bases outside the gene matches. This CDR3 spans 15 amino acids. CDR1 and CDR2 (germline): SNHLY, FYNNEI. The CDR3 loop reads CASSEIAGVADTQYF. The CDR3 bases are TGTGCCAGCAGTGAAATAGCGGGAGTGGCAGATACGCAGTATTTT. The full variable domain, with the rest looked up from reference TRBV2 and TRBJ2-3, is EPEVTQTPSHQVTQMGQEVILRCVPISNHLYFYWYRQILGQKVEFLVSFYNNEISEKSEIFDDQFSVERPDGSNFTLKIRSTKLEDSAMYFCASSEIAGVADTQYFGPGTRLTVL.

This clone occurred a few times. V and J are TRBV6-6 and TRBJ2-5; 14 nucleotides agree with TRBD2. The CDR3 has 16 amino acids. Trimming removed 6 bases from V and 2 bases from J; junction bases left unmatched: 5. CDR1 is MNHNY and CDR2 is SVGAGI in the germline V gene (reference sequence). In DNA, the CDR3 is TGTGCCAGCAGGGGACTAGCGGGAGACTTTCAAGAGACCCAGTACTTC. Its translation is CASRGLAGDFQETQYF.

The genes are TRBV15 and TRBJ2-7, with D possibly being TRBD2 (5 bases). V lost 0 bases, J lost 7 bases, and 10 bases lay in between. This CDR3 comprises 13 residues. CDR1 and CDR2 from the germline V gene are LNHNV and YYDKDF (reference sequence). CDR3 bases: TGTGCCACCAGCAGAGATTTAGAGCGGGAGCAGTACTTC. This sequence encodes CATSRDLEREQYF.

The V call is TRBV6-1, the J call TRBJ2-7; 7 bases are a match to TRBD2. J gave up 2 bases and V 3 bases, and 4 bases lay outside the gene matches. The germline V gene encodes CDR1 MNHNS and CDR2 SASEGT. This CDR3 contains 14 residues. The CDR3 region is CASSEEGGTYEQYF. As DNA, the CDR3 is TGTGCCAGCAGTGAGGAGGGAGGGACCTACGAGCAGTACTTC.

The chain recombines TRBV6-5 with TRBJ1-6, with 9 bases fitting TRBD1. Per germline, CDR1 MNHEY and CDR2 SVGAGI. After removal of 8 bases from V and 6 bases from J, the junction contained 5 bases not matched to a gene. This CDR3 spans 14 amino acids. The CDR3 here is CASWDRVLNSPLHF. As DNA, the CDR3 is TGTGCCAGCTGGGACAGGGTCCTTAATTCACCCCTCCACTTT.

This clone showed up just a few times. The chain combines TRBV6-1 with TRBJ2-5; 11 bases are shared with TRBD2. This CDR3 is built from 15 residues. Germline CDR1 reads MNHNS; CDR2 reads SASEGT. The V and J ends lost 4 bases and 2 bases, in that order; junction bases with no gene match: 3. CDR3 DNA: TGTGCCAGCAGTGGTAGCGGGAGGGGGCAAGAGACCCAGTACTTC. It encodes CASSGSGRGQETQYF.

The chain employs TRBV10-2 and TRBJ2-4; perhaps TRBD2 as D (5 bases). Deletions cut 2 bases from V and 5 bases from J, with 22 bases between. CDR1 and CDR2 (germline): WSHSY, SAAADI. The CDR3 is made up of 18 amino acids. The CDR3 reads CASSEGPRAGGMQNIQYF. Written as DNA, the CDR3 is TGCGCCAGCAGTGAGGGGCCTCGGGCGGGCGGAATGCAAAACATTCAGTACTTC.

This clone was counted only a few times. The rearrangement links TRBV4-2 to TRBJ2-5, with a weak D call TRBD2 (6 bases). Germline CDR1 is LGHNA and CDR2 is YNFKEQ. V was cut by 1 base and J by 13 bases, with 10 bases left in between. This CDR3 spans 11 amino acids. Here the CDR3 DNA reads TGTGCCAGCAGCCAAGGGGGGGATTTGTACTTC. This sequence encodes CASSQGGDLYF.

This clone was observed a single time. The rearrangement links TRBV28 to TRBJ2-6; D ambiguous. The germline V gene has CDR1 MDHEN and CDR2 SYDVKM. Trimming removed 8 bases at V and 0 bases at J, with 14 bases between. CDR3 size: 16 residues. CDR3 nucleotides: TGTGCCAGCGTGAGGAGCGTCGCCTCTGGGGCCAACGTCCTGACTTTC. Amino acids: CASVRSVASGANVLTF.